The present T cell receptor beta chain was sequenced within a study of breast tumors, draining lymph nodes, adjacent tissues (dated by TCRdb to 2015 to 2016). Broadly, across the study: The study compared TCR beta repertoires across tumor, adjacent nontumor tissue and axillary lymph nodes from breast cancer patients. The study was designed to assess the relationships and possible T-cell exchange between tumor, surrounding tissue and draining lymph node repertoires in human breast cancer.

Sequencing relied on an Illumina HiSeq 2000. Multiplex PCR amplification was used to build the TCR beta chain libraries. High-throughput sequencing was used to analyze the amplified TCR beta chain products. TCRdb took the public reads, trimmed them with fastp at Q25, ran MiXCR for clone calling and kept in-frame beta chains. One record per CDR3 amino acid sequence lists the most common genes and DNA. The sample profile shows some 170,000 distinct CDR3 sequences; approximately 33% of them were found once. The ten top clones hold 3.8% of the sample. The axillary draining lymph nodes of breast cancer patients were the source of the lymph node samples. Details on this clonotype: There is no known antigen for this receptor. There are no base qualities to consult, and no much larger clone falls within one base.

The V and J ends are trimmed by 6 bases and 6 bases, leaving 11 bases between them. Per the germline V gene, SQVTM is the CDR1 and ANQGSEA is the CDR2. The CDR3 runs 12 residues from the cysteine to the phenylalanine. Just CDR3 DNA is preserved here, 36 bases in frame from base 1. General findings and caveats noted by the study authors: Tumor T-cell repertoires showed less diversity than lymph node repertoires and more diversity than nontumor tissue repertoires, and tumor T-cell repertoires showed preferential V and J gene usage. Rather than being directly demonstrated, the conclusion that tumor T cells originate in lymph nodes was presented as consistent with a hypothesis. The similarity between tumor and nontumor tissue repertoires was significantly greater in luminal-like breast cancer than in basal-like breast cancer. The data were considered consistent with the idea that most tumor T cells come from the lymph node and then expand in tumor tissue.

The chain is made from TRBV29-1 and TRBJ2-2; the D gene lacks a confident call. Sequencing was performed on axillary lymph node tissue. This TCR was sampled from a female donor with breast cancer. Some clones in this sample may be carry-over from other donors' samples. CDR3 reads: CSVVSQAGELFF. The DNA is TGCAGCGTAGTTTCGCAGGCCGGGGAGCTGTTTTTT.